This TCR beta chain appears in the sequencing data of a study of molecular identifiers for immune sequencing clone quantification. Study-level points and caveats: In naive cells, under 1% of molecules belonged to clones above 20 RNA copies, against over 97% in effector cells. Shared barcodes on identical TCR molecules could underestimate the sizes of highly expanded clones.

Preparation of the bulk TCR libraries relied on previously described methods and listed TCR primers. TCRdb processed the PCR reads anew with MiXCR; each CDR3 protein has one entry. The profile shows 250,000 to 400,000 distinct CDR3 sequences, 20% to 25% of them singletons. This CDR3 is 19 amino acids long. Germline V CDR1 and CDR2: MNHNY, SVGAGI (reference sequence). After removal of 6 bases from V and 1 base from J, the junction contained 13 bases not matched to a gene. In its sample, this clonotype was seen many times. Its antigen is as yet unknown. Every naive CD8 library was made from between 20,000 and 1,000,000 sorted cells with 10%, 30% or 50% RNA.

The V call is TRBV6-6, the J call TRBJ2-3, with 13 bases identical to TRBD2. The source material was naive CD8+ T cells from blood, with Jurkat cell RNA spiked in. Subset reported: FACS-sorted CD8+CD4-CCR7+CD45RA+ naive T cells. The receptor comes from a human donor in good health. Some libraries in this study had Jurkat cell RNA spiked in. DNA for the CDR3: TGTGCCAGCAGCCAGACTAGCGGGAGGAACCCGAGGGGCACAGATACGCAGTATTTT. Encoded protein: CASSQTSGRNPRGTDTQYF.